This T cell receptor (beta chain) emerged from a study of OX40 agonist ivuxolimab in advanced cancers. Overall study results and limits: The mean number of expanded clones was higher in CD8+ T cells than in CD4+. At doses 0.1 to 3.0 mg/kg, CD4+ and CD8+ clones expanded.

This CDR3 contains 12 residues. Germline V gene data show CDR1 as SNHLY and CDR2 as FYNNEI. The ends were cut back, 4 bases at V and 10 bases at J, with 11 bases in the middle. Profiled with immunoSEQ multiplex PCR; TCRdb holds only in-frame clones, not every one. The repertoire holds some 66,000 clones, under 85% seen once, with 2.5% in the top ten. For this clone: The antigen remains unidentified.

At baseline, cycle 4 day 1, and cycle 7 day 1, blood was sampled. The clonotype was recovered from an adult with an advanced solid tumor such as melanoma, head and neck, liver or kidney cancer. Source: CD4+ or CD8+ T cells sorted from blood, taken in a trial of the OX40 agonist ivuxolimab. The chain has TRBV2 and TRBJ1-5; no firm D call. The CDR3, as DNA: TGTGCCAGCAGTGTAACGGTAGATCCCCAGCATTTT. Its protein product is CASSVTVDPQHF.